This T cell receptor beta chain was documented in a study of PD-1 blockade in classical Hodgkin lymphoma. Broader study findings: It was CD4+ TCR diversity, not CD8+, that rose significantly by C4D1. Newly diagnosed patients were reported to start with lower TCR diversity than healthy donors.

Worth noting for this clone: What it binds is unknown.

Profiling relied on immunoSEQ multiplex PCR, and the TCRdb table lists in-frame clones only, not all of them. The sample gives 98,000 or so clones, 70% to 90% of which show up once; just under 20% is in the top ten. CDR1 MDHEN and CDR2 SYDVKM come from the germline V gene. Trimming at V came to 8 bases and at J to 14 bases, leaving 10 bases not matched to a gene. This CDR3 is built from 11 residues. Each and every patient relapsed after autologous stem cell transplantation, and patients got differing brentuximab vedotin exposure. Responses achieved at best were complete response, partial response or progressive disease.

The input for sequencing was peripheral blood mononuclear cells (PBMCs), taken before the second cycle of nivolumab. The chain links TRBV28 to TRBJ1-2, with 8 nucleotides matching TRBD1. The receptor comes from a human donor with classical Hodgkin lymphoma. The CDR3 protein is CASWSQGVATF. The DNA for the CDR3 is TGTGCCAGCTGGTCACAGGGGGTAGCGACCTTC.